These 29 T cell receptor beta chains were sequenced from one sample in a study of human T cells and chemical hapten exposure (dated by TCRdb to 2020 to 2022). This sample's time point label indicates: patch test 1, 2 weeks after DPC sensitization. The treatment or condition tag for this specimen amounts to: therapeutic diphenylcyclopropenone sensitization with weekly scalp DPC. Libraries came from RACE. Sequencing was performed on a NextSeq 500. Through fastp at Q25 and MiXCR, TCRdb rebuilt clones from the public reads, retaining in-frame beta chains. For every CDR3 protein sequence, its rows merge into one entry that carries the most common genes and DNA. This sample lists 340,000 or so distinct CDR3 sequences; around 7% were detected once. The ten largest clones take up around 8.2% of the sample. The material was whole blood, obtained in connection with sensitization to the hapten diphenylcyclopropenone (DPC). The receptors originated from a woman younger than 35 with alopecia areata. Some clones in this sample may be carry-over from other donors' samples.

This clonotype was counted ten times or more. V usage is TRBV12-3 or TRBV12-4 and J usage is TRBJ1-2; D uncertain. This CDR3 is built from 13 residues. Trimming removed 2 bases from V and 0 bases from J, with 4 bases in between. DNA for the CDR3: TGTGCCAGCAGTTTAAATGCTAACTATGGCTACACCTTC. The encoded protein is CASSLNANYGYTF.

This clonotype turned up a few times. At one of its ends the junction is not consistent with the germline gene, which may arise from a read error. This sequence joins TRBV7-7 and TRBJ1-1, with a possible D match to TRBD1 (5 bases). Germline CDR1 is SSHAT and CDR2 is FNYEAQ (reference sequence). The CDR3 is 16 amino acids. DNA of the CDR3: TGTGCTAGCAGCTTATTATCCGCGGGGCCGGGGACTGAAGCTTTCTTT. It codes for CASSLLSAGPGTEAFF.

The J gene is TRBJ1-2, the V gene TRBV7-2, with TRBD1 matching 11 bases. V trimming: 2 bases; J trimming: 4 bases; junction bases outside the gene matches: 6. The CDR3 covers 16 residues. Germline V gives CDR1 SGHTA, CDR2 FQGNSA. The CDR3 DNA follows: TGTGCCAGCAGCTTAACCGGGACAGGGGGAGGCTATGGCTACACCTTC. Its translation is CASSLTGTGGGYGYTF.

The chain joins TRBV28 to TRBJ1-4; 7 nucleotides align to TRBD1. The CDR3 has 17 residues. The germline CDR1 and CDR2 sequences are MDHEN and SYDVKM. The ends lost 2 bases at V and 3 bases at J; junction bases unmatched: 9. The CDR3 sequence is CASSLPTQGVANEKLFF. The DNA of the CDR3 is TGTGCCAGCAGTTTACCGACGCAGGGGGTGGCTAATGAAAAACTGTTTTTT.

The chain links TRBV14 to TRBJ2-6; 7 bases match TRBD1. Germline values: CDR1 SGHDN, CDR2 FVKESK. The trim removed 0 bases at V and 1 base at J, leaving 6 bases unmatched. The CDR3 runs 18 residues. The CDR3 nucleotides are TGTGCCAGCAGCCAAGAAGGACAGGCGGATTCTGGGGCCAACGTCCTGACTTTC. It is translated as CASSQEGQADSGANVLTF.

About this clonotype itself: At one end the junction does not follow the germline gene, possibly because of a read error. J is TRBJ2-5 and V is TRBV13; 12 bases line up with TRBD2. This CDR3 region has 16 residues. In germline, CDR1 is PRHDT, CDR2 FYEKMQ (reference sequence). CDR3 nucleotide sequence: TGTGCCAGCAGCCTAGGTCTAGCGGGGGGGCGCGAGACCCAGTACTTC. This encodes CASSLGLAGGRETQYF.

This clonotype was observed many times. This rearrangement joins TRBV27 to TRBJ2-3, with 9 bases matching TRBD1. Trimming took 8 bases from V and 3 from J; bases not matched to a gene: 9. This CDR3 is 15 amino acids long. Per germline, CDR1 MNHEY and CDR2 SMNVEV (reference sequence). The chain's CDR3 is CASRLDRGRTDTQYF. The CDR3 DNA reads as TGTGCCAGCCGACTGGACAGGGGCAGGACAGATACGCAGTATTTT.

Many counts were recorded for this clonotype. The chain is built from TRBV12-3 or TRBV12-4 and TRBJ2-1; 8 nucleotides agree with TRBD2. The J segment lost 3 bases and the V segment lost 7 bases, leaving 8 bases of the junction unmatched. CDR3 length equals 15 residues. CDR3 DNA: TGTGCCAGCATTCCCGGGACTAGAGGCTACAATGAGCAGTTCTTC. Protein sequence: CASIPGTRGYNEQFF.

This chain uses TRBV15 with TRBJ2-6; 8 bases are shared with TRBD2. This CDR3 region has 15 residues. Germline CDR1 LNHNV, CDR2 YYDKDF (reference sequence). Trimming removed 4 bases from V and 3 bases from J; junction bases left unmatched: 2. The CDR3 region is CATSNSGGGANVLTF. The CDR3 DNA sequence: TGTGCCACCAGCAACAGCGGGGGTGGGGCCAACGTCCTGACTTTC.

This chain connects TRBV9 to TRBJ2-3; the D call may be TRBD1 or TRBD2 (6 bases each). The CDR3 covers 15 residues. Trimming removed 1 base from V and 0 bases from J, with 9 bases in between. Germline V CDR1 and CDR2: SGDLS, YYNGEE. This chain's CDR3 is CASSVQGTSTDTQYF. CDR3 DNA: TGTGCCAGCAGCGTACAGGGGACTAGCACAGATACGCAGTATTTT. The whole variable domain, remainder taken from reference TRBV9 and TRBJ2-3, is DSGVTQTPKHLITATGQRVTLRCSPRSGDLSVYWYQQSLDQGLQFLIQYYNGEERAKGNILERFSAQQFPDLHSELNLSSLELGDSALYFCASSVQGTSTDTQYFGPGTRLTVL.

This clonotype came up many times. CDR3 sequence: CASSPYPDSVPYEQYF. The CDR3 bases are TGTGCCAGCAGTCCCTACCCTGACAGCGTACCCTACGAGCAGTACTTC. The genes are TRBV28 and TRBJ2-7; D perhaps matches TRBD1 (5 bases). V shed 5 bases and J shed 2 bases, with 19 bases lying between them. The germline gives CDR1 MDHEN, CDR2 SYDVKM. There are 16 residues in the CDR3.

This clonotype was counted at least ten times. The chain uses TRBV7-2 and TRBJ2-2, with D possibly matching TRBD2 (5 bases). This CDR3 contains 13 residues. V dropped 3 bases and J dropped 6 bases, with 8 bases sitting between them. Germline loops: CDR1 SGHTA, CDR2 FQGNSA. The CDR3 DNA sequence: TGTGCCAGCAGCTTTACTAGGTCCGGGGAGCTGTTTTTT. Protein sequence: CASSFTRSGELFF.

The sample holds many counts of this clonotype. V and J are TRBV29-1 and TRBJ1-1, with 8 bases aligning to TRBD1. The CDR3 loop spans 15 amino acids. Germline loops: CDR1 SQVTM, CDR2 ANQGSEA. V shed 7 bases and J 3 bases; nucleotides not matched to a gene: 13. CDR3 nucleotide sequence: TGCAGCGCGCAAGACAGGGGAGGCGGTTACACTGAAGCTTTCTTT. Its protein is CSAQDRGGGYTEAFF.

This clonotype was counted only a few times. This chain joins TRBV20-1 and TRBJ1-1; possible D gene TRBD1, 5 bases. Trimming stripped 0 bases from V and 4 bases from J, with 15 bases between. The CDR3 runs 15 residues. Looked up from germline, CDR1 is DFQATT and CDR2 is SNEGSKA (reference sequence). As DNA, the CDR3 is TGCAGTGCTAGAGACCTACAGGTTATCGGCACTGAAGCTTTCTTT. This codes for CSARDLQVIGTEAFF.

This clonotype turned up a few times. CDR3 sequence (DNA): TGTGCCACCAGTGATTTTCGCGATACAGGGCCTAGCACAGATACGCAGTATTTT. Translated, it gives CATSDFRDTGPSTDTQYF. The genes are TRBV24-1 and TRBJ2-3; the D gene is possibly TRBD1 (6 bases). Germline V gene lookup returns CDR1 KGHDR and CDR2 SFDVKD. V was trimmed by 1 base and J by 0 bases, leaving 16 bases between them. This CDR3 spans 18 amino acids.

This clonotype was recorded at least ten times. The CDR3 region has the DNA TGCGCCAGCAGCCAAGAACATTGGGCGCCCGGCGAGCAGTACTTC. Its protein is CASSQEHWAPGEQYF. The gene calls are TRBV4-1 and TRBJ2-7; D unresolved. Germline CDR1 reads MGHRA; CDR2 reads YSYEKL. Trimming took 0 bases from V and 6 from J, leaving 15 bases between them. The CDR3 runs to 15 residues.

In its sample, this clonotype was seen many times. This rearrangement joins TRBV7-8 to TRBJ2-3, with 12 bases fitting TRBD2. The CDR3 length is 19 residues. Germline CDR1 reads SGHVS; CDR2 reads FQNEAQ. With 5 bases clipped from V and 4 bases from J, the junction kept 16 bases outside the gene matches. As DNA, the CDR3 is TGTGCCAGCAGCCCCTTCCGGCTAGCGGGGGGGCCGGTGGCAGATACGCAGTATTTT. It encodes CASSPFRLAGGPVADTQYF. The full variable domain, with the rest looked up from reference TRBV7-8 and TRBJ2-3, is GAGVSQSPRYKVAKRGQDVALRCDPISGHVSLFWYQQALGQGPEFLTYFQNEAQLDKSGLPSDRFFAERPEGSVSTLKIQRTQQEDSAVYLCASSPFRLAGGPVADTQYFGPGTRLTVL.

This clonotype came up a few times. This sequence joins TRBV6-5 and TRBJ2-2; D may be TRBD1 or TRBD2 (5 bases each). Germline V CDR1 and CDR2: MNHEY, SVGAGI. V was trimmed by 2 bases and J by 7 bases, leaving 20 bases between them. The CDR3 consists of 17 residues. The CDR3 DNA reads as TGTGCCAGCAGTTACGGCCCCCCCGGGACCTTCGGCGGGGAGCTGTTTTTT. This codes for CASSYGPPGTFGGELFF.

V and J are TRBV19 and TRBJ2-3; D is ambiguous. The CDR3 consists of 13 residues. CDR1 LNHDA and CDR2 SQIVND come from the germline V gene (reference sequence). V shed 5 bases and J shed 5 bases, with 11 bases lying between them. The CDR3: CASSPGFEDTQYF. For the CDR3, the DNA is TGTGCCAGTAGTCCCGGTTTCGAAGATACGCAGTATTTT.

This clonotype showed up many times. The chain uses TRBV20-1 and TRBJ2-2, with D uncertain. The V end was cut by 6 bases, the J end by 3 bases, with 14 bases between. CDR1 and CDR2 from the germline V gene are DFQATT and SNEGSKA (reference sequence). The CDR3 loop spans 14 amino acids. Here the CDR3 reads CSAPRGAYTGELFF. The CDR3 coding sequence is TGCAGTGCCCCCCGCGGAGCCTACACCGGGGAGCTGTTTTTT.

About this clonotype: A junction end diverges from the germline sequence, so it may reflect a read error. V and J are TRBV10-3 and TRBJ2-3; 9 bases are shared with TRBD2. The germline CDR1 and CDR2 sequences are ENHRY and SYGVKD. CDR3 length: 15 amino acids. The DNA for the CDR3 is TGTGGCATCAGAAGACTAGCGGACAACACAGATACGCAGTATTTT. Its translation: CGIRRLADNTDTQYF.

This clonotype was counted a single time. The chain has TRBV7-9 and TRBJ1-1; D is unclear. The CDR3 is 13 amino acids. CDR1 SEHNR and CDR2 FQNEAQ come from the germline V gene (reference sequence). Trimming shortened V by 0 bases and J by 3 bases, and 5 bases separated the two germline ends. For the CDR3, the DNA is TGTGCCAGCAGCTTAGCTGAGGACACTGAAGCTTTCTTT. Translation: CASSLAEDTEAFF.

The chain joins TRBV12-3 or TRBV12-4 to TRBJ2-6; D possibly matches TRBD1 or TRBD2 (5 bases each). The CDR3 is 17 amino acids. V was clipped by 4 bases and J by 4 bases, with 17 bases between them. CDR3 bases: TGTGCCAGCAGTTCGGATTTGGGGACCGTCGGGGCCAACGTCCTGACTTTC. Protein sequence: CASSSDLGTVGANVLTF.

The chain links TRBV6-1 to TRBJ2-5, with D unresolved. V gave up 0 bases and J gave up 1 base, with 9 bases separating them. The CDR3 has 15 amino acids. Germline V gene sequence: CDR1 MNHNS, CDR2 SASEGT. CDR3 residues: CASSEAPNAQETQYF. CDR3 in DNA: TGTGCCAGCAGTGAAGCGCCGAACGCCCAAGAGACCCAGTACTTC.

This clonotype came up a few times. For the CDR3, the DNA is TGTGCCAGCAGCGAAGGGACGGGAGCCTACGAGCAGTACTTC. It encodes CASSEGTGAYEQYF. The chain links TRBV11-3 to TRBJ2-7; the D gene is possibly TRBD2 (6 bases). CDR3 size: 14 residues. V gave up 5 bases and J gave up 2 bases, with 13 bases separating them. The V gene's germline CDR1 is SGHNT and CDR2 YENEEA.

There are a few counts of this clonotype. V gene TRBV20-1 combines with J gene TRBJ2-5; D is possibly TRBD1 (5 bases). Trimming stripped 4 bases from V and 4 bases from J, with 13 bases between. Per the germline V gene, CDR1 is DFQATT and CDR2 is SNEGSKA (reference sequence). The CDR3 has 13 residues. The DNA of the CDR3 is TGCAGTGCTACTCGACAGAAGCGAGAGACCCAGTACTTC. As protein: CSATRQKRETQYF.

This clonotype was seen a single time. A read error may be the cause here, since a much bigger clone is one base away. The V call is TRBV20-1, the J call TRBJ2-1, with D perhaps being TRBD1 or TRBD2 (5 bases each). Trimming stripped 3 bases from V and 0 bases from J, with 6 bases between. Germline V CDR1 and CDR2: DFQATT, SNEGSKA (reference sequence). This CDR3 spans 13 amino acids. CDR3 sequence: CSARGDSYNEQFF. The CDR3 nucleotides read TGCAGTGCTAGGGGGGACTCCTACAATGAGCAGTTCTTC.

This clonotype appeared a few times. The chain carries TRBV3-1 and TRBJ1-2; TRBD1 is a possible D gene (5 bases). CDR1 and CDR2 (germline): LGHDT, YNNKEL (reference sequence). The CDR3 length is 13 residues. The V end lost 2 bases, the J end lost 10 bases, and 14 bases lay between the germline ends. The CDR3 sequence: CASSQSVEGPYTF. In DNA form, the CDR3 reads TGTGCCAGCAGCCAATCCGTCGAGGGACCCTACACCTTC. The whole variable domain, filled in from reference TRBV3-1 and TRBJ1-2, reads DTAVSQTPKYLVTQMGNDKSIKCEQNLGHDTMYWYKQDSKKFLKIMFSYNNKELIINETVPNRFSPKSPDKAHLNLHINSLELGDSAVYFCASSQSVEGPYTFGSGTRLTVV.

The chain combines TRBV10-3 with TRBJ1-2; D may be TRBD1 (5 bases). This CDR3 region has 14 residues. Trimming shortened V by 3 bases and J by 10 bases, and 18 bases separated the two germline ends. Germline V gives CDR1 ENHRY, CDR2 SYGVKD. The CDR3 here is CAISDSGGDKIYTF. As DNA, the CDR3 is TGTGCCATCAGTGATAGCGGGGGTGACAAAATCTACACCTTC.